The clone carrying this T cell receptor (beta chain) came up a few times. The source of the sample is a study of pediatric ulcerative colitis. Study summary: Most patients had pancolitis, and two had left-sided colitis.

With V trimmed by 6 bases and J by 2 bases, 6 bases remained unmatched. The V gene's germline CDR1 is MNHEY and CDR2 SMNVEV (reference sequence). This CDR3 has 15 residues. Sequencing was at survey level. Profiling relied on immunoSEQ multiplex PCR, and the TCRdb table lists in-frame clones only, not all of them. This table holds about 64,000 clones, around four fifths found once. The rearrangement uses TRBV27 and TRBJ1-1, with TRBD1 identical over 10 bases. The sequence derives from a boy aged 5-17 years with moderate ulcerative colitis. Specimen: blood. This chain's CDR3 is CASRFRDRGNTEAFF. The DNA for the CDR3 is TGTGCCAGCAGATTCCGGGACAGGGGAAACACTGAAGCTTTCTTT.